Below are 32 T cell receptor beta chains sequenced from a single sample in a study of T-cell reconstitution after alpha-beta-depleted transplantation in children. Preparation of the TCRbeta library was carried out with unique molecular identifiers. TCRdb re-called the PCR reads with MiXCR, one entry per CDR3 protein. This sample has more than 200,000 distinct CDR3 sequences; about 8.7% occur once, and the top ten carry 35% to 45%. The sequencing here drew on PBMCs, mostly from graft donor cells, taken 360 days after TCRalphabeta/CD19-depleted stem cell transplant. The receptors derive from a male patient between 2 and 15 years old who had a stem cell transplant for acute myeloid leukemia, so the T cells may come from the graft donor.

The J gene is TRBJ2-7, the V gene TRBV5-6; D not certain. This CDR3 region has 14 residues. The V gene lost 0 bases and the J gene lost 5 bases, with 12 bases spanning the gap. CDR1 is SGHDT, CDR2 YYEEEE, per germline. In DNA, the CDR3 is TGTGCCAGCAGCTTGGAAGTTCAGAAACACGAGCAGTACGTC. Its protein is CASSLEVQKHEQYV.

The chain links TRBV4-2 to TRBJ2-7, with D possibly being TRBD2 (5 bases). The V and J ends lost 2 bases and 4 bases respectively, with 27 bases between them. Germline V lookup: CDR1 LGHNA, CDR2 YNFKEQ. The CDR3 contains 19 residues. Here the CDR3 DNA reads TGTGCCAGCAGCCAAAACCCCCCAAATGGCTGGAGGCCATGGTACGAGCAGTACTTC. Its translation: CASSQNPPNGWRPWYEQYF.

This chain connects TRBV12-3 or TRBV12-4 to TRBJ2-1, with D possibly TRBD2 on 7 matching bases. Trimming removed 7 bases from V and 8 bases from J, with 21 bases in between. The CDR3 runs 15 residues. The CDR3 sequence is CASTIEGGRWDEQFF. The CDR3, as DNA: TGTGCCAGCACGATTGAGGGGGGGCGCTGGGATGAGCAGTTCTTC.

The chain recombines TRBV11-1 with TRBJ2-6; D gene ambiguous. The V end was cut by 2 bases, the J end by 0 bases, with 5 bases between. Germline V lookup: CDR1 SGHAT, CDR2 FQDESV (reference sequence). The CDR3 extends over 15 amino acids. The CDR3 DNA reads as TGTGCCAGCAGCTTATTGAGCTCTGGGGCCAACGTCCTGACTTTC. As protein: CASSLLSSGANVLTF.

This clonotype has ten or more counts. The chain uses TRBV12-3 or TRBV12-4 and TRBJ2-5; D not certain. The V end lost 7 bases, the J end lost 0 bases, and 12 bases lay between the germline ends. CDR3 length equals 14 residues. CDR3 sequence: CASTPGWDQETQYF. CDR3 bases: TGTGCCAGCACCCCCGGGTGGGACCAAGAGACCCAGTACTTC.

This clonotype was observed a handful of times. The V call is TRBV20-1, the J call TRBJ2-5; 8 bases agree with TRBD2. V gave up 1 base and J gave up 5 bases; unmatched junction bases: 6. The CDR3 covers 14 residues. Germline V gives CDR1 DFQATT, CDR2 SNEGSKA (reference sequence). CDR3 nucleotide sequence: TGCAGTGCTAGAGTTCCCCGACTAGCGGAGACCCAGTACTTC. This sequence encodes CSARVPRLAETQYF.

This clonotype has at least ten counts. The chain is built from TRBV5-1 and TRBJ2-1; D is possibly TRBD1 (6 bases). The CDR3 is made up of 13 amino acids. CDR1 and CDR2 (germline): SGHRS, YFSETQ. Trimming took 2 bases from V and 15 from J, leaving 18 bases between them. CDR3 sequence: CASSFGSPGHPFF. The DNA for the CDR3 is TGCGCCAGCAGCTTCGGGTCTCCGGGACACCCGTTCTTC.

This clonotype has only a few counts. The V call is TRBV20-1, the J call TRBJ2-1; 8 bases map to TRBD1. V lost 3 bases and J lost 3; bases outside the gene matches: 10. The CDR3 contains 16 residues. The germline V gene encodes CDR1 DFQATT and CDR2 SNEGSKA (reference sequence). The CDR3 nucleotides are TGCAGTGCTAGCCCCCAGACAGGGGCGAACTACAATGAGCAGTTCTTC. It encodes CSASPQTGANYNEQFF.

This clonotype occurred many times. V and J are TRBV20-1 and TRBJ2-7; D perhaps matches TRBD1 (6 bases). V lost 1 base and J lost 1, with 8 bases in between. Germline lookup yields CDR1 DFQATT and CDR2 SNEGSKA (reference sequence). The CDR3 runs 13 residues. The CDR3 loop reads CSARGQGSYEQYF. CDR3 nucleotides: TGCAGTGCTAGAGGCCAGGGGTCCTACGAGCAGTACTTC.

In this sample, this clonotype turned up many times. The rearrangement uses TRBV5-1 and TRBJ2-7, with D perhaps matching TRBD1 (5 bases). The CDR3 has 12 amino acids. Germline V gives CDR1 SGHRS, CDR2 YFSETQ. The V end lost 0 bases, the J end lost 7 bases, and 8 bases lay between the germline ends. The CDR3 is CASSLGQWEQYF. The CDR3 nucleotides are TGCGCCAGCAGCTTGGGACAGTGGGAGCAGTACTTC.

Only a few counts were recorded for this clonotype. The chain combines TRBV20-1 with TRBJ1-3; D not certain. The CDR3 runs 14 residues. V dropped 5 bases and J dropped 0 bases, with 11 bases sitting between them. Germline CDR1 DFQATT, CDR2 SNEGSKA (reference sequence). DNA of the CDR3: TGCAGTGCTGGAACGGGGAACTCTGGAAACACCATATATTTT. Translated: CSAGTGNSGNTIYF.

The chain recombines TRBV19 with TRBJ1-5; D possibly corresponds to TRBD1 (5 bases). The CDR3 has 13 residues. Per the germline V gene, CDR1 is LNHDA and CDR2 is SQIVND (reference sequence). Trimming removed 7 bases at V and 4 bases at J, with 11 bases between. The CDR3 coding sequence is TGTGCCAGTAATGAGGGGTTTAATCAGCCCCAGCATTTT. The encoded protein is CASNEGFNQPQHF.

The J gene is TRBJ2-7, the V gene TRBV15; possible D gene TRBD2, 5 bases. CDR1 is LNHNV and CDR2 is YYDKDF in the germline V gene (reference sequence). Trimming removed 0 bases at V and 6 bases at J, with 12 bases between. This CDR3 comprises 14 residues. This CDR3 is CATSRDVSSSEQYF. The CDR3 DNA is TGTGCCACCAGCAGAGATGTGTCTAGCAGCGAGCAGTACTTC.

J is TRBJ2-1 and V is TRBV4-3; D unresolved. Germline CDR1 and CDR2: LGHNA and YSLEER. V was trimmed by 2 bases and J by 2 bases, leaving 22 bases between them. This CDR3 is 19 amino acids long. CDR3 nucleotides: TGCGCCAGCAGCCAAAAGGAGTTCGATCTGGGTGCGACCTACAATGAGCAGTTCTTC. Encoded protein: CASSQKEFDLGATYNEQFF.

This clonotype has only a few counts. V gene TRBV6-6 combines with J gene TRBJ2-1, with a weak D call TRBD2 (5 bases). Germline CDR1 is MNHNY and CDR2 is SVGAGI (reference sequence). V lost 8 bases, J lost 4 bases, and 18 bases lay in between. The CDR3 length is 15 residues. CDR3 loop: CASRAAGRGYNEQFF. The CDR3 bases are TGTGCCAGCCGAGCCGCCGGACGGGGATACAATGAGCAGTTCTTC.

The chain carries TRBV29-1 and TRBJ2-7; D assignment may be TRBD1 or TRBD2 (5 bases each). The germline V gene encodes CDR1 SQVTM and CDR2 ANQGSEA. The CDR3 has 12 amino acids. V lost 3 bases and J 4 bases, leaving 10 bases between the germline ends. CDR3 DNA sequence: TGCAGCGTTGACGAGGGGAGTTACGAGCAGTACTTC. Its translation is CSVDEGSYEQYF.

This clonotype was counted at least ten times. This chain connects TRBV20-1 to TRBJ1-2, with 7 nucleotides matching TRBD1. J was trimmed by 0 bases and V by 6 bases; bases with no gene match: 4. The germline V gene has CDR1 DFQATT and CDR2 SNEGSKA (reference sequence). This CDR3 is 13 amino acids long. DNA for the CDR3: TGCAGTGCCCCGGGACAGACTAACTATGGCTACACCTTC. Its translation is CSAPGQTNYGYTF.

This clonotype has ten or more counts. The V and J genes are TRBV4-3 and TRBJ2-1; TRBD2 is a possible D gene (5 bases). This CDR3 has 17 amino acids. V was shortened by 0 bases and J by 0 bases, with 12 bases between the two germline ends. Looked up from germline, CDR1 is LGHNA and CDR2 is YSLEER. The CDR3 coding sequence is TGCGCCAGCAGCCAAGATGTGCGGGCTCCCTCCTACAATGAGCAGTTCTTC. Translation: CASSQDVRAPSYNEQFF.

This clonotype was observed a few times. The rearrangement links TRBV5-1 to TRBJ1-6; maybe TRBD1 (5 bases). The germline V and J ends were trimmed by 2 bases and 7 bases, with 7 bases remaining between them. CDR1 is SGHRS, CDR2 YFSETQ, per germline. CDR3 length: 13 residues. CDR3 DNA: TGCGCCAGCAGCTTTACAGGCAATTCACCCCTCCACTTT. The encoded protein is CASSFTGNSPLHF.

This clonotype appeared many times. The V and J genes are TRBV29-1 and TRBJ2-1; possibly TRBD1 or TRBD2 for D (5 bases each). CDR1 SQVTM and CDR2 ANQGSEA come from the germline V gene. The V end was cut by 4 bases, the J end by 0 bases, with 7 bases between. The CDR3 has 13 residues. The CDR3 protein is CSVAGLSYNEQFF. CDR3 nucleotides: TGCAGCGTTGCGGGGCTCTCCTACAATGAGCAGTTCTTC.

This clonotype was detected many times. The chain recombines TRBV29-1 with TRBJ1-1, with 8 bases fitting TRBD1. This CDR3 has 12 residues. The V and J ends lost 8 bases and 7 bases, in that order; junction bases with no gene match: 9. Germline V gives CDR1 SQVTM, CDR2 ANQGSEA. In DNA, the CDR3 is TGCAGCACCACTGACAGGGGTGGTGAAGCTTTCTTT. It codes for CSTTDRGGEAFF.

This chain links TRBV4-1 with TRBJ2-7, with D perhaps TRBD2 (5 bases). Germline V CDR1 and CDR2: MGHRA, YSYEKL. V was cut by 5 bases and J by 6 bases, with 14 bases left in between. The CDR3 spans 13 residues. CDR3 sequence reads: CASSKLVNVEQYF. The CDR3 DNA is TGCGCCAGCAGCAAACTAGTAAACGTCGAGCAGTACTTC.

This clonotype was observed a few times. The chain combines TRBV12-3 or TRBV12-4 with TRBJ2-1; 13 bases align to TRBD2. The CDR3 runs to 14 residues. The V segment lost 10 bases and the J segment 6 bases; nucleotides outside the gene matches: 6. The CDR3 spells CATRGLAGVNEQFF. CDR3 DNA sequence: TGTGCCACTAGAGGACTAGCGGGAGTCAATGAGCAGTTCTTC.

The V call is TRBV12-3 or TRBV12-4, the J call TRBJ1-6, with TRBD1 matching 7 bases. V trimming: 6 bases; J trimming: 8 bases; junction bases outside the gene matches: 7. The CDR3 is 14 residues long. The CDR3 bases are TGTGCCAGCAGACAGGGGATGAAATATTCACCCCTCCACTTT. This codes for CASRQGMKYSPLHF.

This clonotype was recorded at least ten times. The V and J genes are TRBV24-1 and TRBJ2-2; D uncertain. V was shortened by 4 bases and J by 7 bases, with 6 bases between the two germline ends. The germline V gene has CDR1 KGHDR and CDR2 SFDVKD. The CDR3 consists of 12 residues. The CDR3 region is CATSDGLGELFF. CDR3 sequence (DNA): TGTGCCACCAGTGACGGGCTCGGGGAGCTGTTTTTT.

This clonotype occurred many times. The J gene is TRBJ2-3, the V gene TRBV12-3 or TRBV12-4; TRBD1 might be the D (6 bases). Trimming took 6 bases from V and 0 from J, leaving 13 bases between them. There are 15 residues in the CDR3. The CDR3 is CASSPGTQSTDTQYF. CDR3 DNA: TGTGCCAGCAGCCCCGGGACACAGAGCACAGATACGCAGTATTTT.

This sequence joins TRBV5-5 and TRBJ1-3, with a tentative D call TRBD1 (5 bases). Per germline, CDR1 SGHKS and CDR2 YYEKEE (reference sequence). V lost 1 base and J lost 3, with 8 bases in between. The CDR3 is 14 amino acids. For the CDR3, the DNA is TGTGCCAGCAGCTTGTGGGGCCTTGGAAACACCATATATTTT. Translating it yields CASSLWGLGNTIYF.

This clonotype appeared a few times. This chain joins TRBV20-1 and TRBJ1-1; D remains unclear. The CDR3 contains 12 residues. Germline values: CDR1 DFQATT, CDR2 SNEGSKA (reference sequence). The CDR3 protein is CRIPGPNTEAFF. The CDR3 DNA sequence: TGCAGGATTCCCGGGCCGAACACTGAAGCTTTCTTT.

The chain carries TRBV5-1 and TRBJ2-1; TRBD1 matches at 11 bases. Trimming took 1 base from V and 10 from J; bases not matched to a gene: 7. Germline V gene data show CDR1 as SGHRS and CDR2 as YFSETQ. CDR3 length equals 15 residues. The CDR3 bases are TGCGCCAGCAGCTTGATGGACAGGGGGCCGAGGGAGCAGTTCTTC. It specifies CASSLMDRGPREQFF. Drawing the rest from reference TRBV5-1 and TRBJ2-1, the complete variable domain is KAGVTQTPRYLIKTRGQQVTLSCSPISGHRSVSWYQQTPGQGLQFLFEYFSETQRNKGNFPGRFSGRQFSNSRSEMNVSTLELGDSALYLCASSLMDRGPREQFFGPGTRLTVL.

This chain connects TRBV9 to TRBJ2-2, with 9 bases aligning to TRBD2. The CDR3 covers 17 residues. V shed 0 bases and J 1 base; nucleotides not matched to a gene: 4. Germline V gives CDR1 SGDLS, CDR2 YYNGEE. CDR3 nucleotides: TGTGCCAGCAGCGTAGAGCTGCGGGGGGGGAACACCGGGGAGCTGTTTTTT. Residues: CASSVELRGGNTGELFF.

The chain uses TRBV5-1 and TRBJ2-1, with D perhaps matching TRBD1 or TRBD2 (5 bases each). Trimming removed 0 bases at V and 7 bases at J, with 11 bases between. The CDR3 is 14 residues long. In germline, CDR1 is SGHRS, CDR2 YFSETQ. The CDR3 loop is CASSLGARENEQFF. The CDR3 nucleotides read TGCGCCAGCAGCTTGGGCGCCAGGGAGAATGAGCAGTTCTTC.

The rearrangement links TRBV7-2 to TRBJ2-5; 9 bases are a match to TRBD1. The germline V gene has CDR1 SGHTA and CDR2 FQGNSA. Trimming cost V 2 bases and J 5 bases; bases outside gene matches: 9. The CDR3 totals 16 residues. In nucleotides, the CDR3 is TGTGCCAGCAGCTTAAGGTCGGACAGGGGTCGTGAGACCCAGTACTTC. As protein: CASSLRSDRGRETQYF.